One and the same sample provided the 16 T cell receptor beta chains below, sequenced in a study of blood T cell repertoires in COVID-19 (dated by TCRdb to 2020 to 2021). The library relied on the immunoSEQ multiplex PCR assay. Here the immuneACCESS table is served through TCRdb, limited to in-frame sequences with V and J called. Missing clones are a known gap in these copies; in checked studies unresolved V genes cover under half, and the rest lacks a known reason. Counted in this sample were some 210,000 clones; around nine tenths of them appeared once. In total, the top ten clones hold around 6.5% of the sample. Specimen: peripheral blood. The source is a man in his fifties or sixties who had recovered from COVID-19.

The rearrangement uses TRBV7-3 and TRBJ1-3, with unresolved D. This CDR3 is built from 13 residues. CDR1 is SGHTA and CDR2 is FQGTGA in the germline V gene. Between the trimmed V and J ends, which lost 0 bases and 7 bases, there was a span of 7 bases. Here the CDR3 DNA reads TGTGCCAGCAGCTTAACTCGGTGGAACACCATATATTTT. This encodes CASSLTRWNTIYF.

This chain links TRBV6-5 with TRBJ1-1; D is unclear. Germline CDR1 MNHEY, CDR2 SVGAGI. The CDR3 length is 16 residues. V was cut by 0 bases and J by 11 bases, with 22 bases left in between. The CDR3 DNA sequence: TGTGCCAGCAGTTACTCGAGTGGGTTGGGCCACGCCTCGGCTTTCTTT. Amino acids: CASSYSSGLGHASAFF.

Only one count was recorded for this clone. The V and J genes are TRBV10-3 and TRBJ1-3, with 9 bases lining up with TRBD1. V lost 6 bases, J lost 4 bases, and 10 bases stayed unmatched. This CDR3 has 16 residues. Germline loops: CDR1 ENHRY, CDR2 SYGVKD. The CDR3 DNA reads as TGTGCCATCAGGAACACACAGGGGGCATGGGGAAACACCATATATTTT. Its translation is CAIRNTQGAWGNTIYF.

The V gene is TRBV9, the J gene TRBJ2-5; 11 nucleotides align to TRBD2. The germline CDR1 and CDR2 sequences are SGDLS and YYNGEE. The V and J ends lost 3 bases and 5 bases, in that order; junction bases with no gene match: 6. The CDR3 sequence is 15 residues long. As DNA, the CDR3 is TGTGCCAGCAGCGGTAGCGGGAGGGCCGGGGAGACCCAGTACTTC. It is translated as CASSGSGRAGETQYF.

V and J are TRBV28 and TRBJ2-1, with a tentative D call TRBD1 (6 bases). CDR1 is MDHEN and CDR2 is SYDVKM in the germline V gene. The CDR3 contains 12 residues. CDR3 residues: CVTGSSYNEQFF. The DNA for the CDR3 is TGTGTGACAGGCAGCTCCTACAATGAGCAGTTCTTC.

The rearrangement links TRBV19 to TRBJ1-5; 8 bases fit TRBD1. Germline CDR1 LNHDA, CDR2 SQIVND (reference sequence). V gave up 4 bases and J gave up 2 bases; unmatched junction bases: 7. This CDR3 has 16 residues. CDR3 sequence (DNA): TGTGCCAGTAGTAAAGCTGGGACAGGACGCAATCAGCCCCAGCATTTT. Translating gives CASSKAGTGRNQPQHF.

CDR3 region: CASSPAGFGYTF. The DNA for the CDR3 is TGTGCCAGCAGCCCCGCCGGGTTTGGCTACACCTTC. This rearrangement joins TRBV7-9 to TRBJ1-2; no definite D call. Germline loops: CDR1 SEHNR, CDR2 FQNEAQ (reference sequence). Trimming took 5 bases from V and 7 from J, leaving 11 bases between them. The CDR3 covers 12 residues.

This clone was recorded once. The V and J genes are TRBV7-6 and TRBJ1-2, with 12 bases lining up with TRBD1. CDR1 is SGHVS, CDR2 FNYEAQ, per germline. CDR3 length: 19 amino acids. The V and J ends lost 2 bases and 2 bases, in that order; junction bases with no gene match: 12. The CDR3 DNA sequence: TGTGCCAGCAGCTTAAGGAGACCGGGACAGGGGGCGGGAAACTATGGCTACACCTTC. Its translation is CASSLRRPGQGAGNYGYTF.

The chain combines TRBV18 with TRBJ2-3; 10 bases are a match to TRBD1. Trimming took 6 bases from V and 1 from J; bases not matched to a gene: 4. The CDR3 runs 15 residues. Germline loops: CDR1 KGHSH, CDR2 LQKENI. The CDR3 region is CASSVGTGGTDTQYF. The CDR3 DNA reads as TGTGCCAGCTCCGTCGGGACAGGGGGCACAGATACGCAGTATTTT.

The chain recombines TRBV28 with TRBJ2-5; 8 nucleotides match TRBD2. The CDR3 extends over 14 amino acids. The germline CDR1 and CDR2 sequences are MDHEN and SYDVKM. Trimming removed 5 bases from V and 1 base from J; junction bases left unmatched: 3. The CDR3 bases are TGTGCCAGCAGTGTCGGGGGGGCCCAAGAGACCCAGTACTTC. Its protein is CASSVGGAQETQYF.

This sequence joins TRBV5-5 and TRBJ1-2, with 8 nucleotides matching TRBD1. The CDR3 has 13 residues. Trimming took 3 bases from V and 8 from J; bases not matched to a gene: 6. Germline-derived CDR1 and CDR2 are SGHKS and YYEKEE (reference sequence). The DNA for the CDR3 is TGTGCCAGCAGCTCACAGGGGGAAGGGGGCTACACCTTC. It is translated as CASSSQGEGGYTF. Based on the CDR3 plus reference TRBV5-5 and TRBJ1-2, the full variable domain is DAGVTQSPTHLIKTRGQQVTLRCSPISGHKSVSWYQQVLGQGPQFIFQYYEKEERGRGNFPDRFSARQFPNYSSELNVNALLLGDSALYLCASSSQGEGGYTFGSGTRLTVV.

The rearrangement links TRBV6-6 to TRBJ1-1; 8 positions agree with TRBD1. Per the germline V gene, CDR1 is MNHNY and CDR2 is SVGAGI (reference sequence). The J segment lost 8 bases and the V segment lost 6 bases, leaving 11 bases of the junction unmatched. The CDR3 extends over 14 amino acids. CDR3 region: CASSRGQVLAEAFF. The DNA for the CDR3 is TGTGCCAGCAGCAGGGGACAGGTTTTGGCCGAAGCTTTCTTT.

The CDR3 protein is CASSQANQAFF. The CDR3 DNA is TGTGCCAGCAGCCAGGCCAATCAAGCTTTCTTT. The rearrangement uses TRBV3-1 (or the pseudogene TRBV3-2) and TRBJ1-1; D is undetermined. This CDR3 comprises 11 residues. CDR1 is LGHDT, CDR2 YNNKEL, per germline (reference sequence). V was shortened by 3 bases and J by 9 bases, with 8 bases between the two germline ends.

This chain links TRBV30 with TRBJ2-1; 7 nucleotides match TRBD2. The J segment lost 2 bases and the V segment lost 5 bases, leaving 21 bases of the junction unmatched. The CDR3 covers 19 residues. CDR1 and CDR2 (germline): GTSNPN, SVGIG (reference sequence). CDR3 in DNA: TGTGCCTGGGACGTTAATAGGGTCTTAGCGGGCGACACCTACAATGAGCAGTTCTTC. This sequence encodes CAWDVNRVLAGDTYNEQFF.

The rearrangement joins TRBV19 to TRBJ2-7; D might be TRBD2 (7 bases). Trimming removed 9 bases from V and 0 bases from J, with 15 bases in between. Germline CDR1 reads LNHDA; CDR2 reads SQIVND (reference sequence). The CDR3 sequence is 14 residues long. Here the CDR3 DNA reads TGTGCCAGCAGAAGGGGGGGGAACTCCTACGAGCAGTACTTC. Translated: CASRRGGNSYEQYF.

CDR3: CASSLWRDGANVLTF. DNA for the CDR3: TGTGCCAGCAGCCTATGGAGGGATGGGGCCAACGTCCTGACTTTC. V gene TRBV9 combines with J gene TRBJ2-6, with a weak D call TRBD2 (6 bases). Germline-derived CDR1 and CDR2 are SGDLS and YYNGEE. Trimming pared 4 bases from V and 3 bases from J, leaving 11 bases between. CDR3 length equals 15 residues.